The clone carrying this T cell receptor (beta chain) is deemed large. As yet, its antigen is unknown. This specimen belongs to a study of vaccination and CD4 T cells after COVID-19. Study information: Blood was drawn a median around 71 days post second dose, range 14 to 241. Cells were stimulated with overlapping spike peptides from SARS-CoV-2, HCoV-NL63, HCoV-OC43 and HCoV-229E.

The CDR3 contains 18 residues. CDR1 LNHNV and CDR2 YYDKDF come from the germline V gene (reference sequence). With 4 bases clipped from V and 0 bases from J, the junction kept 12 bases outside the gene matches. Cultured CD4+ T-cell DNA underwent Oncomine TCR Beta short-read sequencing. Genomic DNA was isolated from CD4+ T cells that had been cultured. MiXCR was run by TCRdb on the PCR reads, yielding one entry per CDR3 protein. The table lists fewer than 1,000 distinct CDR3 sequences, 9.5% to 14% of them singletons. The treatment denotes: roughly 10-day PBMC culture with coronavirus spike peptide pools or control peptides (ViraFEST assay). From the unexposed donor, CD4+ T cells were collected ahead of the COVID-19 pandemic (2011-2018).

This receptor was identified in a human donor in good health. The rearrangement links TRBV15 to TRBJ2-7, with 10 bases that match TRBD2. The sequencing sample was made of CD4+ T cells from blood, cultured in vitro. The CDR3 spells CATSTLPGLAINSYEQYF. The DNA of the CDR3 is TGTGCCACCAGCACACTACCGGGACTAGCGATCAACTCCTACGAGCAGTACTTC.